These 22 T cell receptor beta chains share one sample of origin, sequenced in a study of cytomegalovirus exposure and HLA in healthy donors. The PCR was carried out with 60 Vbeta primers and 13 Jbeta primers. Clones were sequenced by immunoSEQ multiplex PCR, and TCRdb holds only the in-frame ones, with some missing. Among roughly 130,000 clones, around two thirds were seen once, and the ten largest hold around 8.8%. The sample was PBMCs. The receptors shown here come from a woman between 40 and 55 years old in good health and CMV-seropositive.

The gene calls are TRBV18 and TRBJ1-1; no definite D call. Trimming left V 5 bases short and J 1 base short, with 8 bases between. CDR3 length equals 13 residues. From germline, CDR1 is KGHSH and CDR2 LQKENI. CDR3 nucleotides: TGTGCCAGCTCAGATACAGAGAACACTGAAGCTTTCTTT. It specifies CASSDTENTEAFF.

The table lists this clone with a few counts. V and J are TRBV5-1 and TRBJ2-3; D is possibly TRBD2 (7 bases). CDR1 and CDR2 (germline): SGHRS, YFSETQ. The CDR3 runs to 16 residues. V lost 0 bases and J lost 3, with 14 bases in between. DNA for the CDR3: TGCGCCAGCAGCTTGGGTTTGGGGGGGGCAACAGATACGCAGTATTTT. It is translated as CASSLGLGGATDTQYF.

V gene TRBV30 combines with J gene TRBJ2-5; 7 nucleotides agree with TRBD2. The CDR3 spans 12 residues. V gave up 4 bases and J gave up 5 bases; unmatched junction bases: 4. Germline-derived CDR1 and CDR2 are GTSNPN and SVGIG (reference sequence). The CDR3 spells CAWNGGGETQYF. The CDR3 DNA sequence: TGTGCCTGGAACGGGGGAGGGGAGACCCAGTACTTC.

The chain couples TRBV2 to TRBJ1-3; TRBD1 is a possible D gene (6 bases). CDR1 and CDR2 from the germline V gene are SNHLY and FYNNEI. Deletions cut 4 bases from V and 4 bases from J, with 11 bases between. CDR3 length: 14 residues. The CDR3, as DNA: TGTGCCAGCAGTGCTGCGACAGGAGGAAACACCATATATTTT. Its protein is CASSAATGGNTIYF.

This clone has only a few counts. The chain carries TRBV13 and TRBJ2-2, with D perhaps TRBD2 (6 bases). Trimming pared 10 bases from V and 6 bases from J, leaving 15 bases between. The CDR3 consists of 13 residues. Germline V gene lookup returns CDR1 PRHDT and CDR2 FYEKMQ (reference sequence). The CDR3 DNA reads TGTGCCACCCCCGGGAGTAGGGCCGGGGAGCTGTTTTTT. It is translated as CATPGSRAGELFF.

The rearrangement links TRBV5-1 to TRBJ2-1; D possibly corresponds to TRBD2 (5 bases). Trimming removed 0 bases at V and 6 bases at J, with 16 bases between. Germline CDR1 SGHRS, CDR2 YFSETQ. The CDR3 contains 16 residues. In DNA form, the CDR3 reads TGCGCCAGCAGCTTGGCCGCGGGCCCGATTGGCAATGAGCAGTTCTTC. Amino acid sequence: CASSLAAGPIGNEQFF.

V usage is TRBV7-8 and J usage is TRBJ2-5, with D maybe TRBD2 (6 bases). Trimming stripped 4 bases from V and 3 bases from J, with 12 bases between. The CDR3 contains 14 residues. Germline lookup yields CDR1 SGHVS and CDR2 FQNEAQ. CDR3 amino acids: CASSSKRAKETQYF. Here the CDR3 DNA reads TGTGCCAGCAGCTCTAAGCGGGCAAAAGAGACCCAGTACTTC.

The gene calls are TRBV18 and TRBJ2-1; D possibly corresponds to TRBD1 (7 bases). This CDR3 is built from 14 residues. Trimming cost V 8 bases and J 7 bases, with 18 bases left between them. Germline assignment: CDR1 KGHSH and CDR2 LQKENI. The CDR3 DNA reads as TGTGCCAGCACAAGAACAGGGGCGGGGAATGAGCAGTTCTTC. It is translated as CASTRTGAGNEQFF.

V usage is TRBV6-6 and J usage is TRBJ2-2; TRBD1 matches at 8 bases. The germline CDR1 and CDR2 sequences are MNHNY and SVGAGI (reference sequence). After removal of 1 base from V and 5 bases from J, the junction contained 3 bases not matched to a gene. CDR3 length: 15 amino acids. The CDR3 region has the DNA TGTGCCAGCAGTTACTGGACAGGGAGTACCGGGGAGCTGTTTTTT. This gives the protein CASSYWTGSTGELFF.

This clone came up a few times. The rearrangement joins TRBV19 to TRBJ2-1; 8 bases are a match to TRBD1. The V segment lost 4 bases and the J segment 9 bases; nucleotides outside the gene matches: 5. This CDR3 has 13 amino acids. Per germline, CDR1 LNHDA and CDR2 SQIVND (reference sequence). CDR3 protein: CASSRTGWGEQFF. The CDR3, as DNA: TGTGCCAGTAGTAGGACAGGGTGGGGTGAGCAGTTCTTC.

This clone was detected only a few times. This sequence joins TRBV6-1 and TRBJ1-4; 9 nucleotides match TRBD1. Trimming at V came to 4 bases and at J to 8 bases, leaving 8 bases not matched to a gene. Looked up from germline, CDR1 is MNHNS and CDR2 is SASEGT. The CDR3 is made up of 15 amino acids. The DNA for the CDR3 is TGTGCCAGCAGTGTCCAGGACAGGGGTGCCGAAAAACTGTTTTTT. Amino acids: CASSVQDRGAEKLFF.

CDR3: CASSLTAGGETQYF. In DNA form, the CDR3 reads TGTGCCAGCAGCCTAACAGCGGGAGGGGAGACCCAGTACTTC. The chain combines TRBV7-6 with TRBJ2-5; 10 bases line up with TRBD2. The germline CDR1 and CDR2 sequences are SGHVS and FNYEAQ. Losses at the gene ends were 5 bases for V and 5 bases for J; bases not matched to a gene: 5. CDR3 length: 14 residues.

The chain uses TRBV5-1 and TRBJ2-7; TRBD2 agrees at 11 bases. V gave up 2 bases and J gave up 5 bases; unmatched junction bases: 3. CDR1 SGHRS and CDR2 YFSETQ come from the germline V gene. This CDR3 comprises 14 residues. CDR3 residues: CASSFTSGSDEQYF. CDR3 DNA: TGCGCCAGCAGCTTTACTAGCGGGAGTGACGAGCAGTACTTC.

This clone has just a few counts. The CDR3 sequence is CATSRGTGVTEAFF. Written as DNA, the CDR3 is TGTGCCACCAGCAGAGGGACAGGGGTCACTGAAGCTTTCTTT. This chain links TRBV15 with TRBJ1-1; 9 bases are a match to TRBD1. This CDR3 comprises 14 residues. CDR1 LNHNV and CDR2 YYDKDF come from the germline V gene (reference sequence). V dropped 1 base and J dropped 4; count of bases not matched to a gene: 1.

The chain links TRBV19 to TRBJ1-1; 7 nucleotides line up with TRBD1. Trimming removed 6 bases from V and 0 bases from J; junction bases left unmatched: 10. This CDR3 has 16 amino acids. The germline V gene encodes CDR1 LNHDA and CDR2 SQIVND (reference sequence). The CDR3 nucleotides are TGTGCCAGTAGAAGGGGGACAGCTATTATGAACACTGAAGCTTTCTTT. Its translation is CASRRGTAIMNTEAFF.

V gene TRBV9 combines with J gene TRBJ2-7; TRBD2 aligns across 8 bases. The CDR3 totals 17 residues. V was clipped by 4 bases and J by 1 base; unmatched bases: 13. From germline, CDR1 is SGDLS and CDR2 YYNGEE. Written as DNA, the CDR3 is TGTGCCAGCAGCCCCAATCCCGGGGGCGGGGGGTCCTACGAGCAGTACTTC. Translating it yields CASSPNPGGGGSYEQYF.

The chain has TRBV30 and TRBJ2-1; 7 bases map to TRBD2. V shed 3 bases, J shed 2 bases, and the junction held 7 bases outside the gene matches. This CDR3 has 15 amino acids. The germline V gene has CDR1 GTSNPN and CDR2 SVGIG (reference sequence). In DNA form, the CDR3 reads TGTGCCTGGAGAGAGCCCAGCGGGACCTACAATGAGCAGTTCTTC. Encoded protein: CAWREPSGTYNEQFF.

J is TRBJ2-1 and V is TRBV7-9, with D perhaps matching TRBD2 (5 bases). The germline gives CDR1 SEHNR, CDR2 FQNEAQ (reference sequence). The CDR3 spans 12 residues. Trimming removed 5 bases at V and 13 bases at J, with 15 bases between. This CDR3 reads CASSPLRGTQFF. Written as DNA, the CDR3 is TGTGCCAGCAGCCCACTCCGGGGAACCCAGTTCTTC.

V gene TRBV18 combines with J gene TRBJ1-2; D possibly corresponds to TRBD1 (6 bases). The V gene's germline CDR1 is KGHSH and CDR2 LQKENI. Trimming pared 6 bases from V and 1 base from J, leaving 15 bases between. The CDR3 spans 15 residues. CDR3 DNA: TGTGCCAGCTCCGTACTTCAGGGGTTTAACTATGGCTACACCTTC. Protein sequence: CASSVLQGFNYGYTF.

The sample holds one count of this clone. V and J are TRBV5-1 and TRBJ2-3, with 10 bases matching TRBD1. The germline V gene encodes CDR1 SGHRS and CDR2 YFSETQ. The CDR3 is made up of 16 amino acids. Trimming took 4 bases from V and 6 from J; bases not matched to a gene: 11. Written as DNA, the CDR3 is TGCGCCAGCAGCCGGCTAAAAGGGACAGGGGTTGATACGCAGTATTTT. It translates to CASSRLKGTGVDTQYF.

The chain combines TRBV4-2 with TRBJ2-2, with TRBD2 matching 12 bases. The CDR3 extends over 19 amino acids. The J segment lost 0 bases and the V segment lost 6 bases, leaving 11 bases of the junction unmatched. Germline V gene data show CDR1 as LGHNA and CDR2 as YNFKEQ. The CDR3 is CASSPASGGARSNTGELFF. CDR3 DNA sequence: TGTGCCAGCAGTCCTGCTAGCGGGGGGGCCCGGTCGAACACCGGGGAGCTGTTTTTT.

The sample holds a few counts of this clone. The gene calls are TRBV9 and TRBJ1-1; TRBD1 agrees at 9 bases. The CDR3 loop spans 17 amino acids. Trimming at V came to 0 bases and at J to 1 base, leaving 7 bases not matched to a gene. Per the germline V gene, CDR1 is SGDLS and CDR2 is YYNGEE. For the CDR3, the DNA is TGTGCCAGCAGCGTAGACCCCACAGGGGGCGGGAACACTGAAGCTTTCTTT. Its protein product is CASSVDPTGGGNTEAFF.